This T cell receptor (beta chain) was profiled in a study of T cell changes during pregnancy in multiple sclerosis. Method: immunoSEQ multiplex PCR; TCRdb's copy keeps in-frame clones and lacks some. The sample carries roughly 30,000 clones, over 75% recorded once. The sample holds a few counts of this clone. This receptor was taken from a female donor with multiple sclerosis, enrolled in a pregnancy study. This material consisted of CD8+ T cells from peripheral blood mononuclear cells, taken after pregnancy.

In DNA, the CDR3 is TGTGCCTGGAATCGGGACTACCACGATCTTGAAGCTTTCTTT. Translating gives CAWNRDYHDLEAFF. The chain joins TRBV30 to TRBJ1-1, with D perhaps TRBD1 (5 bases). The germline gives CDR1 GTSNPN, CDR2 SVGIG (reference sequence). CDR3 length: 14 residues. The ends were cut back, 4 bases at V and 7 bases at J, with 19 bases in the middle.